This T cell receptor (beta chain) was sequenced during a study of blood T cell repertoires in COVID-19. Clones were sequenced by immunoSEQ multiplex PCR, and TCRdb holds only the in-frame ones, with some missing. In the table there are 490,000 or so clones, roughly 90% of which are singletons. The germline CDR1 and CDR2 sequences are SGHRS and YFSETQ. This CDR3 contains 15 residues. V gave up 4 bases and J gave up 4 bases, with 17 bases separating them. Assignment of participants to cohorts was predicated upon participant-reported clinical history. The receptor was isolated from a woman in her 40s who had recovered from COVID-19. Source material: PBMCs or T cells enriched from blood (not recorded which). The chain has TRBV5-1 and TRBJ1-2; a possible D gene is TRBD1 (5 bases). As DNA, the CDR3 is TGCGCCAGCAGCCCGGGGGGGTCGGATATCTATGGCTACACCTTC. This codes for CASSPGGSDIYGYTF.